This T cell receptor beta chain comes out of a study of cytomegalovirus exposure and HLA in healthy donors. Findings and limits, study-wide: TCR beta V segments were, for the most part, productive about 90% or about 30% of the time in an earlier analysis.

CDR3 size: 12 residues. V was cut by 6 bases and J by 0 bases, with 4 bases left in between. The germline V gene encodes CDR1 SGDLS and CDR2 YYNGEE. This clone appeared a few times. The antigen is unknown. Researchers ran the PCR with 60 Vbeta and 13 Jbeta primers. Profiled with immunoSEQ multiplex PCR; TCRdb holds only in-frame clones, not every one. The table shows roughly 190,000 clones, with roughly 68% occurring only once. Though probably carrying unrecorded immune exposures, donors were nominally healthy at sampling. The sequence came from a woman younger than 45 in good health and CMV-seronegative. Sequenced: PBMCs. The chain is built from TRBV9 and TRBJ1-3; unclear D gene. The CDR3 is CASTRSGNTIYF. In DNA, the CDR3 is TGTGCCAGCACCCGCTCTGGAAACACCATATATTTT.